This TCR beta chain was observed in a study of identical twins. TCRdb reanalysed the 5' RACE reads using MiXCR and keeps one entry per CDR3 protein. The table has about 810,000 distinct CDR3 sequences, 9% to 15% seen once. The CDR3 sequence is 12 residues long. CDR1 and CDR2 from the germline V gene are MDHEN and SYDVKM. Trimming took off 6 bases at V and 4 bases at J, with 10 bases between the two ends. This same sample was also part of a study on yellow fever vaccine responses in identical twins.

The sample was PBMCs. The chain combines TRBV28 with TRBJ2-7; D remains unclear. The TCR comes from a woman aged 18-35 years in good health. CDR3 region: CASRIVPYEQYF. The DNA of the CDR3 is TGTGCCAGCAGAATTGTCCCTTACGAGCAGTACTTC.